The 15 T cell receptor beta chains below come from one sample, sequenced in a study of beta chain features in type 1 diabetes. Study conclusions and caveats: Shorter TCRB CDR3s, moderately but significantly so, were found in Type 1 diabetes patients in all four CD4+ subsets.

Reverse transcription of all isolated RNA meant that expressed TCRB transcripts were sequenced. Some clones are missing from TCRdb's copy, which holds only in-frame ones; the method was immunoSEQ multiplex PCR. Among approximately 150,000 clones listed, approximately 62% were seen once. For these TCRs, the target antigens are not known. The sequencing input was naive CD4+ T cells from blood. Receptors were obtained from a man under 40 with type 1 diabetes.

In this sample, this clone turned up a few times. The same CDR3 can be traced to other DNA sequences in this sample. The rearrangement links TRBV20-1 to TRBJ2-5; unclear D gene. The CDR3 is 11 amino acids. The germline CDR1 and CDR2 sequences are DFQATT and SNEGSKA (reference sequence). V lost 0 bases to trimming and J lost 5 bases, with 4 bases between them. The CDR3 here is CSARERETQYF. Written as DNA, the CDR3 is TGCAGTGCTAGAGAGAGGGAGACCCAGTACTTC.

The gene calls are TRBV5-4 and TRBJ2-2; tentative D call: TRBD1 (6 bases). V gave up 3 bases and J gave up 3 bases, with 21 bases separating them. CDR3 size: 18 residues. CDR1 SGHNT and CDR2 YYREEE come from the germline V gene (reference sequence). CDR3 DNA sequence: TGTGCCAGCAGCTCGATACGTCCGGGACACACCGACACCGGGGAGCTGTTTTTT. Residues: CASSSIRPGHTDTGELFF. The whole variable domain, remainder taken from reference TRBV5-4 and TRBJ2-2, is ETGVTQSPTHLIKTRGQQVTLRCSSQSGHNTVSWYQQALGQGPQFIFQYYREEENGRGNFPPRFSGLQFPNYSSELNVNALELDDSALYLCASSSIRPGHTDTGELFFGEGSRLTVL.

This clone was seen only a few times. V usage is TRBV29-1 and J usage is TRBJ1-4; 7 bases line up with TRBD1. V was clipped by 4 bases and J by 0 bases; unmatched bases: 5. This CDR3 is built from 15 residues. Germline V gives CDR1 SQVTM, CDR2 ANQGSEA. The CDR3 spells CSVGTGLTTNEKLFF. In DNA form, the CDR3 reads TGCAGCGTTGGGACAGGCTTGACAACTAATGAAAAACTGTTTTTT.

V and J are TRBV5-1 and TRBJ1-1; a weak D match, TRBD1 (6 bases). The CDR3 runs to 14 residues. Germline CDR1 SGHRS, CDR2 YFSETQ. Trimming took off 2 bases at V and 1 base at J, with 9 bases between the two ends. CDR3: CASSFTGPNTEAFF. As DNA, the CDR3 is TGCGCCAGCAGCTTCACAGGGCCGAACACTGAAGCTTTCTTT.

The chain recombines TRBV20-1 with TRBJ2-3; unclear D gene. The germline gives CDR1 DFQATT, CDR2 SNEGSKA (reference sequence). The V end was cut by 8 bases, the J end by 5 bases, with 8 bases between. The CDR3 has 10 residues. CDR3 in amino acids: CSTNLDTQYF. The CDR3 DNA reads TGCAGTACGAACTTAGATACGCAGTATTTT.

The chain employs TRBV4-3 and TRBJ2-5, with 9 bases identical to TRBD2. V dropped 0 bases and J dropped 2; count of bases not matched to a gene: 10. This CDR3 has 18 residues. From germline, CDR1 is LGHNA and CDR2 YSLEER. In DNA, the CDR3 is TGCGCCAGCAGCCAAGATGCTAGCGGGGCACCAGAACAAGAGACCCAGTACTTC. Translating gives CASSQDASGAPEQETQYF.

For the CDR3, the DNA is TGCAGCGGAACAGTCCAGGGATCGAGAGGAGGCTACACCTTC. Its protein is CSGTVQGSRGGYTF. The chain employs TRBV29-1 and TRBJ1-2, with D possibly matching TRBD1 (5 bases). CDR1 and CDR2 from the germline V gene are SQVTM and ANQGSEA. The CDR3 has 14 amino acids. V was trimmed by 7 bases and J by 8 bases, leaving 23 bases between them.

The V gene is TRBV25-1, the J gene TRBJ1-6, with TRBD1 as a possible D gene (6 bases). The V end was cut by 3 bases, the J end by 4 bases, with 7 bases between. Germline CDR1 MGHDK, CDR2 SYGVNS. The CDR3 runs 14 residues. This chain's CDR3 is CASSDGQYNSPLHF. CDR3 sequence (DNA): TGTGCCAGCAGTGACGGACAGTATAATTCACCCCTCCACTTT.

In DNA, the CDR3 is TGTGCCAGCAGCCTGATCCGGCTAGCGGGGGGCAATGAGCAGTTCTTC. Translating it yields CASSLIRLAGGNEQFF. The chain employs TRBV7-2 and TRBJ2-1, with 11 nucleotides matching TRBD2. J gave up 6 bases and V 5 bases, and 9 bases lay outside the gene matches. The CDR3 loop spans 16 amino acids. Germline V gene sequence: CDR1 SGHTA, CDR2 FQGNSA.

The gene calls are TRBV29-1 and TRBJ2-1; 7 bases match TRBD2. The CDR3 has 13 residues. After removal of 7 bases from V and 9 bases from J, the junction contained 12 bases not matched to a gene. Germline CDR1 and CDR2: SQVTM and ANQGSEA. The CDR3 DNA sequence: TGCAGCGCACTAAGCGGGGCCCCCGTTGAGCAGTTCTTC. Its translation is CSALSGAPVEQFF.

This clone appeared a single time. The chain couples TRBV28 to TRBJ2-3, with a weak D call TRBD2 (5 bases). CDR3 length: 13 amino acids. The V end lost 6 bases, the J end lost 0 bases, and 7 bases lay between the germline ends. The V gene's germline CDR1 is MDHEN and CDR2 SYDVKM. The CDR3 sequence is CASRLGSTDTQYF. As DNA, the CDR3 is TGTGCCAGCAGACTAGGGAGCACAGATACGCAGTATTTT.

The chain links TRBV7-9 to TRBJ2-3; D uncertain. Germline CDR1 is SEHNR and CDR2 is FQNEAQ (reference sequence). The CDR3 consists of 12 residues. V lost 5 bases, J lost 5 bases, and 8 bases lay in between. The CDR3 DNA reads TGTGCCAGCAGCACGTGGGGAGATACGCAGTATTTT. It yields the protein CASSTWGDTQYF.

The chain couples TRBV5-1 to TRBJ2-1; possible D gene TRBD2, 8 bases. Per the germline V gene, CDR1 is SGHRS and CDR2 is YFSETQ. V gave up 7 bases and J gave up 7 bases, with 18 bases separating them. There are 14 residues in the CDR3. CDR3 DNA sequence: TGCGCCAGCTGGGACAGCGGGGGATCGAATGAGCAGTTCTTC. It yields the protein CASWDSGGSNEQFF.

This sequence joins TRBV14 and TRBJ2-3; D might be TRBD2 (6 bases). This CDR3 has 12 residues. The V end lost 0 bases, the J end lost 8 bases, and 6 bases lay between the germline ends. Germline V gene data show CDR1 as SGHDN and CDR2 as FVKESK. The CDR3, as DNA: TGTGCCAGCAGCCAAGACGGGGGTACGCAGTATTTT. Its protein is CASSQDGGTQYF.

The V gene is TRBV30, the J gene TRBJ2-3; 8 positions match TRBD1. Trimming at V came to 0 bases and at J to 0 bases, leaving 8 bases not matched to a gene. Germline loops: CDR1 GTSNPN, CDR2 SVGIG (reference sequence). The CDR3 totals 17 residues. DNA of the CDR3: TGTGCCTGGAGTGTACACCCGGACAGGGCCAGCACAGATACGCAGTATTTT. It is translated as CAWSVHPDRASTDTQYF.